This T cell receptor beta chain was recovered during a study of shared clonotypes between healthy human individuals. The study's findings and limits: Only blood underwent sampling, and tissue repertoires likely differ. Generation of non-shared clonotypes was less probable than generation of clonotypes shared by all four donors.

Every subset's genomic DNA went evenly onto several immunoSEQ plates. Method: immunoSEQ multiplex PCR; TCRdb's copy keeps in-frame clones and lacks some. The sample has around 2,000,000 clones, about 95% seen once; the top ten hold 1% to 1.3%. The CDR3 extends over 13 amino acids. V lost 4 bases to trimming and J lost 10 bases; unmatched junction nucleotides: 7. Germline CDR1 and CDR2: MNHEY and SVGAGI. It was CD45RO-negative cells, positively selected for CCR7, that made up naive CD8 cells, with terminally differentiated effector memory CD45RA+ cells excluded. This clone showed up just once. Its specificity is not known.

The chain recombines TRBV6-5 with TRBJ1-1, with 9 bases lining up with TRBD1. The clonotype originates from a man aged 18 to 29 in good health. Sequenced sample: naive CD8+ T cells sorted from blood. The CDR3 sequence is CASSSGTGIRAFF. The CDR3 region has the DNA TGTGCCAGCAGTTCCGGGACAGGGATTCGAGCTTTCTTT.